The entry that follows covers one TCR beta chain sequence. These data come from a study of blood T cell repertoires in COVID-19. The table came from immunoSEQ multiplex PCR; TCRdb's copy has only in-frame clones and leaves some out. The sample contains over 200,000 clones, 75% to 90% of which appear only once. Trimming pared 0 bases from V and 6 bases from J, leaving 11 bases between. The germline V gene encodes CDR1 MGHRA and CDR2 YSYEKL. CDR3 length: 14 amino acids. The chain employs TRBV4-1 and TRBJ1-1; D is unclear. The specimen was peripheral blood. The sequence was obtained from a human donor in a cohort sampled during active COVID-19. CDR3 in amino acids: CASSQDPGSAEAFF. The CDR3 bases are TGCGCCAGCAGCCAAGATCCAGGTTCGGCTGAAGCTTTCTTT.